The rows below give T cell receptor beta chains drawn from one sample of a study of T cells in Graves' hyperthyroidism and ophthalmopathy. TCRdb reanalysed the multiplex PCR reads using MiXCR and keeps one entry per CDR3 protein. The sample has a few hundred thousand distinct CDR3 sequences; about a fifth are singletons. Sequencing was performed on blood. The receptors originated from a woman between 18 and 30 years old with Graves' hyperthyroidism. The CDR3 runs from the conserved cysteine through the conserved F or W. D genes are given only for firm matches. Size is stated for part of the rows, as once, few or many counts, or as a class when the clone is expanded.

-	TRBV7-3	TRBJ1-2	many	CASSFCGYTF	TGTGCCAGCAGCTTTTGCGGCTACACCTTC
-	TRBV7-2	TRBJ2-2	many	CASSELARTGELFF	TGTGCCAGCAGCGAGCTAGCGCGGACCGGGGAGCTGTTTTTT
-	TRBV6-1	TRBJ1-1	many	CASREGRNTEAFF	TGTGCCAGCAGAGAGGGACGGAACACTGAAGCTTTCTTT
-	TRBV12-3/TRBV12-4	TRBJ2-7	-	CASSFNGVSSYEQYF	TGTGCCAGCAGTTTTAACGGGGTTAGCTCCTACGAGCAGTACTTC
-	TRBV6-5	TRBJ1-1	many	CASSTSRHGRTEAFF	TGTGCCAGCAGTACTTCCAGGCACGGGCGAACAGAAGCTTTCTTT
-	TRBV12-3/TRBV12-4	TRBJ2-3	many	CASRRGADTQYF	TGTGCCAGCAGGCGGGGTGCAGATACGCAGTATTTT
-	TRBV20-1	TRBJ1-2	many	CSASWTSGYTF	TGCAGTGCTAGTTGGACAAGTGGCTACACCTTC
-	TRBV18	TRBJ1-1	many	CASSPGVEETFF	TGTGCCAGCTCACCCGGAGTGGAGGAAACTTTCTTT
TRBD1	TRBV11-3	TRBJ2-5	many	CASGTGTTGQETQYF	TGTGCCAGCGGGACAGGGACGACGGGGCAAGAGACCCAGTACTTC
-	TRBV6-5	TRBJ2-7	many	CASSYVAGPYEQYF	TGTGCCAGCAGTTACGTGGCAGGACCCTACGAGCAGTACTTC
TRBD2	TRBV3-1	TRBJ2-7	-	CASSQEALAGRSSYEQYF	TGTGCCAGCAGCCAAGAGGCCCTAGCGGGGCGAAGCTCCTACGAGCAGTACTTC
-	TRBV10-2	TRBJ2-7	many	CASSEVLTGEQYF	TGCGCCAGCAGTGAGGTGCTGACTGGCGAGCAGTACTTC
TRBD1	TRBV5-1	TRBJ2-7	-	CASTEDPGQIYEQYF	TGCGCCAGCACCGAAGACCCGGGACAGATCTACGAGCAGTACTTC
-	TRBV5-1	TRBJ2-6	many	CASSLERALRANVLTF	TGCGCCAGCAGCTTGGAACGGGCGTTGAGGGCCAACGTCCTGACTTTC
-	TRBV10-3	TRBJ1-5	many	CAISESSSRGNQPQHF	TGTGCCATCAGTGAGTCGTCATCCAGGGGAAATCAGCCCCAGCATTTT
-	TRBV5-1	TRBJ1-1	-	CASSLRPPGEAFF	TGCGCCAGCAGCTTGAGGCCTCCGGGTGAAGCTTTCTTT
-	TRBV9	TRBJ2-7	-	CASSPWGGPYEQYF	TGTGCCAGCAGCCCATGGGGAGGCCCCTACGAGCAGTACTTC
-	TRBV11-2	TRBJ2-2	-	CASSERAQNTGELFF	TGTGCCAGCAGTGAAAGGGCTCAGAACACCGGGGAGCTGTTTTTT
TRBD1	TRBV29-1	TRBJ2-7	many	CSVEGQTSYEQYF	TGCAGCGTTGAGGGACAGACCTCCTACGAGCAGTACTTC
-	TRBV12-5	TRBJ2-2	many	CASGFGQKNTGELFF	TGTGCTAGTGGTTTTGGCCAGAAGAACACCGGGGAGCTGTTTTTT
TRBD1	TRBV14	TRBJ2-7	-	CASSQPDRDRVPYEQYF	TGTGCCAGCAGCCAACCGGACAGGGACAGGGTACCGTACGAGCAGTACTTC
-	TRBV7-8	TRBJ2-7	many	CASSLALAPTIYEQYF	TGTGCCAGCAGCTTAGCTCTAGCCCCCACGATCTACGAGCAGTACTTC
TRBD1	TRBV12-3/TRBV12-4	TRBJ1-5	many	CASRNGTVYSNQPQHF	TGTGCCAGCAGAAATGGGACAGTCTATAGCAATCAGCCCCAGCATTTT
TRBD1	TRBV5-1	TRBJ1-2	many	CASSLGTGSYGYTF	TGCGCCAGCAGCTTGGGGACAGGGTCCTATGGCTACACCTTC
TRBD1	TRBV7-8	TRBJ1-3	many	CASSEIPGQEYSGNTIYF	TGTGCCAGCAGCGAAATACCGGGACAGGAGTACTCTGGAAACACCATATATTTT
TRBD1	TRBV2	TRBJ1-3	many	CASRPGTGRIGVSSTIYF	TGTGCCAGCAGGCCCGGGACAGGGCGGATCGGTGTGAGTAGCACCATATATTTT